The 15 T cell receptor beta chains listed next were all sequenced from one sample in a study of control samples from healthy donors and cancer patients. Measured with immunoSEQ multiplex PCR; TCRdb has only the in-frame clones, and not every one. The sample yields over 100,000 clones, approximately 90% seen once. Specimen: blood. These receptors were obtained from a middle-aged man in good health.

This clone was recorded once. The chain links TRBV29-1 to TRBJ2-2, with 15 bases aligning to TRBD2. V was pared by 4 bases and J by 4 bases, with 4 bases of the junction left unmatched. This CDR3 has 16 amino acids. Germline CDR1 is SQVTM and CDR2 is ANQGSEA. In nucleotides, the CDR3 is TGCAGCGTTGTACGGACTAGCGGGGGGGCCACCGGGGAGCTGTTTTTT. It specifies CSVVRTSGGATGELFF.

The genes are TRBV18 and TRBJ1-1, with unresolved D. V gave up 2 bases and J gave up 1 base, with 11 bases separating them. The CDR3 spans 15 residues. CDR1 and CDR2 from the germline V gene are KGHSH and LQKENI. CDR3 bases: TGTGCCAGCTCACCAATGGCCACGGAGAACACTGAAGCTTTCTTT. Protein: CASSPMATENTEAFF.

The CDR3 nucleotides read TGTGCCAGCAGCGAGGTTGGGGCCAACGTCCTGACTTTC. This encodes CASSEVGANVLTF. This chain connects TRBV7-3 to TRBJ2-6; D is unclear. CDR1 and CDR2 from the germline V gene are SGHTA and FQGTGA. V lost 5 bases and J lost 3, with 5 bases in between. The CDR3 is 13 amino acids.

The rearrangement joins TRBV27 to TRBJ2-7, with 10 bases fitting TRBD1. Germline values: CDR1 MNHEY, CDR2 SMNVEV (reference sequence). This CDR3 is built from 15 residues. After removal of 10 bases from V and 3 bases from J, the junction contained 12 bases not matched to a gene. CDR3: CATSRDRGRDYEQYF. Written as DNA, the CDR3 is TGTGCCACGTCACGAGACAGGGGGCGCGACTACGAGCAGTACTTC.

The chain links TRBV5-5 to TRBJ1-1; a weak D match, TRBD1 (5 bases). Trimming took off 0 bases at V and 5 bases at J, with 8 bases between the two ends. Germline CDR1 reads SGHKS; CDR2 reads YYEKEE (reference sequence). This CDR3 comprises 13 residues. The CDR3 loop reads CASSLVWGTEAFF. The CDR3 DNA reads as TGTGCCAGCAGCTTGGTATGGGGGACTGAAGCTTTCTTT.

Here the CDR3 DNA reads TGTGCCAGCAGCCTTACGGTGGGGGGCTACGAGCAGTACTTC. Protein sequence: CASSLTVGGYEQYF. The chain employs TRBV14 and TRBJ2-7, with TRBD2 as a possible D gene (6 bases). V lost 4 bases to trimming and J lost 3 bases, with 13 bases between them. The germline V gene has CDR1 SGHDN and CDR2 FVKESK. The CDR3 consists of 14 residues.

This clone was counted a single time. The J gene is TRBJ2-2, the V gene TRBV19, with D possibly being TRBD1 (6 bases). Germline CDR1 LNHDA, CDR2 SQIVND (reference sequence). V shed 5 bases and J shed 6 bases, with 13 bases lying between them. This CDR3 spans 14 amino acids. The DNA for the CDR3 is TGTGCCAGTAGTTGGCACAGGGATGCCGGGGAGCTGTTTTTT. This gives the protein CASSWHRDAGELFF.

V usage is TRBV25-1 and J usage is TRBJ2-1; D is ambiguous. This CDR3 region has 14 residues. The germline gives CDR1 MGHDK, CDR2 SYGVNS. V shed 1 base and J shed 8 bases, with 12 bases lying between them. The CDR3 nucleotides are TGTGCCAGCAGTGAATTCGATCAGCAGGATGAGCAGTTCTTC. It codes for CASSEFDQQDEQFF.

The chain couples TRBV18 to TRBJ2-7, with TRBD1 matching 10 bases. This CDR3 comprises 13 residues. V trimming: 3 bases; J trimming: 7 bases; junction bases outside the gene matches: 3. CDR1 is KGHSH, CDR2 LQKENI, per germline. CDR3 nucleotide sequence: TGTGCCAGCTCACCTGGGACAGGGGAAGAGCAGTACTTC. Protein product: CASSPGTGEEQYF.

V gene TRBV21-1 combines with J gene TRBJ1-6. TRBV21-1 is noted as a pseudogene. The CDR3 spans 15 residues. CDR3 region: CASSGVGAVNSPLHF. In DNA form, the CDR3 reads TGTGCCAGCAGTGGCGTGGGCGCGGTTAATTCACCCCTCCACTTT.

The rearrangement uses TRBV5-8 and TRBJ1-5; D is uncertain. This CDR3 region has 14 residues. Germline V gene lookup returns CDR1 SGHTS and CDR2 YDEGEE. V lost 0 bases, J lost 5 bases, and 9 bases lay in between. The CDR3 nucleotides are TGTGCCAGCAGCTTGGGGGCGCGTCATCAGCCCCAGCATTTT. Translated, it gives CASSLGARHQPQHF.

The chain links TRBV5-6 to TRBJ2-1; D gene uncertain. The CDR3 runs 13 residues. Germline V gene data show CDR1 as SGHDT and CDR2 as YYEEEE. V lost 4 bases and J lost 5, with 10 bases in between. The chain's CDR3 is CASSPALDNEQFF. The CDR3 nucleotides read TGTGCCAGCAGCCCTGCTTTGGACAATGAGCAGTTCTTC.

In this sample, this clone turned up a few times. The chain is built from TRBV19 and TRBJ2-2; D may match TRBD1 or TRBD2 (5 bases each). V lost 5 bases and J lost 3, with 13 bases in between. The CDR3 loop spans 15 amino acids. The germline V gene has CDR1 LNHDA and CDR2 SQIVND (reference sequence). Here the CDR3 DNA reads TGTGCCAGTAGTCCCCAGTGGGACGACACCGGGGAGCTGTTTTTT. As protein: CASSPQWDDTGELFF.

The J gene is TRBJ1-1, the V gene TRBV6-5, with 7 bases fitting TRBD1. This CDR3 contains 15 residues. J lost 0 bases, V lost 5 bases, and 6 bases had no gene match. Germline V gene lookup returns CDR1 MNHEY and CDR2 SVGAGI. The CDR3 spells CASSRRDSLNTEAFF. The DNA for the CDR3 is TGTGCCAGCAGTCGCAGGGACAGCCTGAACACTGAAGCTTTCTTT.

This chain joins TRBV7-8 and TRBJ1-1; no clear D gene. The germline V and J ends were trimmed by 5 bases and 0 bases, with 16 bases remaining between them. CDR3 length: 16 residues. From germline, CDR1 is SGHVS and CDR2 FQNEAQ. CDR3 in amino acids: CASSQAPGEMNTEAFF. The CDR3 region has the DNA TGTGCCAGCAGCCAAGCCCCAGGAGAAATGAACACTGAAGCTTTCTTT.